Included here is one T cell receptor beta chain sequence, with context. This entry comes from a study of blood T cell repertoires in COVID-19. Looking at the study overall: Sample material is recorded as cDNA or gDNA derived from T cells, B-cell-depleted T cells, or PBMCs.

Data came from immunoSEQ multiplex PCR; TCRdb stores just in-frame clones and leaves some out. The data show roughly 440,000 clones, with about 87% seen just once and roughly 12% held by the top ten. Trimming shortened V by 4 bases and J by 3 bases, and 8 bases separated the two germline ends. Per germline, CDR1 SGHRS and CDR2 YFSETQ. The CDR3 spans 13 residues. The V and J genes are TRBV5-1 and TRBJ2-1; D is possibly TRBD1 (5 bases). The sample comprised peripheral blood. The sequence derives from a woman aged 50 to 60 with COVID-19, enrolled during active disease. The DNA for the CDR3 is TGCGCCAGCAGCGGGGCCGACTACAATGAGCAGTTCTTC. Amino acids: CASSGADYNEQFF.